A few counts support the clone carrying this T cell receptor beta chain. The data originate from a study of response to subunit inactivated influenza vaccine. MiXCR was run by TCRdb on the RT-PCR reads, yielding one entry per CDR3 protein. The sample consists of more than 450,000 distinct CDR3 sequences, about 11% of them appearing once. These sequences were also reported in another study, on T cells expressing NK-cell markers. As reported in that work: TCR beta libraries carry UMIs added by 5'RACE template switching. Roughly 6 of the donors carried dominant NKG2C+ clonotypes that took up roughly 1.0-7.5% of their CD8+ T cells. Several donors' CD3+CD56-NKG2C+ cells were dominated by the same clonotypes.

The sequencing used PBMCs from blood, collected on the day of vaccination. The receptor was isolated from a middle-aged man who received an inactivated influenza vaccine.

CDR3 DNA: TGCAGCGTTGAGATAGCGGGACGGAAAGAGACCCAGTACTTC. Translation gives CSVEIAGRKETQYF. This chain links TRBV29-1 with TRBJ2-5; 8 bases agree with TRBD2. This CDR3 has 14 residues. J lost 3 bases, V lost 3 bases, and 6 bases had no gene match. Germline assignment: CDR1 SQVTM and CDR2 ANQGSEA. Combining the CDR3 with reference TRBV29-1 and TRBJ2-5 gives the whole variable domain SAVISQKPSRDICQRGTSLTIQCQVDSQVTMMFWYRQQPGQSLTLIATANQGSEATYESGFVIDKFPISRPNLTFSTLTVSNMSPEDSSIYLCSVEIAGRKETQYFGPGTRLLVL.